This TCR beta chain was sequenced during a study of Graves' ophthalmopathy and Graves' hyperthyroidism. Overall study results and limits: Most thyroid clonotypes expanded beyond 0.001 frequency were also found in blood.

From RNA, the CDR3 regions of TCR beta chains were amplified and sequenced. HTBI-primed first-round RT-PCR preceded second-round multiplex PCR. TCRdb itself ran the multiplex PCR reads through MiXCR, one entry per CDR3 protein. The sample lists roughly 600,000 distinct CDR3 sequences; about 35% were seen once. This clonotype was observed at least ten times. Its specificity is not known. Germline values: CDR1 SGHVS, CDR2 FQNEAQ. V dropped 5 bases and J dropped 0 bases, with 11 bases sitting between them. The CDR3 length is 14 residues. The rearrangement uses TRBV7-8 and TRBJ2-7; D unclear. Sequenced material: peripheral blood or thyroid tissue (not recorded which). This sequence was found in an adult man with Graves' hyperthyroidism. In DNA form, the CDR3 reads TGTGCCAGCAGCCCATTACACAACTCCTACGAGCAGTACTTC. Its protein product is CASSPLHNSYEQYF. Full variable domain (missing parts from reference TRBV7-8 and TRBJ2-7): GAGVSQSPRYKVAKRGQDVALRCDPISGHVSLFWYQQALGQGPEFLTYFQNEAQLDKSGLPSDRFFAERPEGSVSTLKIQRTQQEDSAVYLCASSPLHNSYEQYFGPGTRLTVT.